This T cell receptor (beta chain) was identified during a study of cytomegalovirus exposure and HLA in healthy donors. PCR amplification relied on 60 Vbeta primers (plus 13 Jbeta primers). Produced via immunoSEQ multiplex PCR; TCRdb's table is partial and in-frame only. Counted here are approximately 70,000 clones, 65% to 70% occurring once; the ten biggest clones make up less than 9%. Germline lookup yields CDR1 MGHRA and CDR2 YSYEKL. This CDR3 region has 17 residues. V lost 0 bases and J lost 2; bases outside the gene matches: 3. The source is a man aged 40-55 years in good health and CMV-seropositive. The sequenced material came from PBMCs. J is TRBJ2-4 and V is TRBV4-1; TRBD1 matches at 11 bases. The CDR3 loop reads CASSQDADRGPKNIQYF. In DNA form, the CDR3 reads TGCGCCAGCAGCCAAGATGCGGACAGGGGGCCCAAAAACATTCAGTACTTC.